This T cell receptor beta chain was profiled in a study of cytomegalovirus exposure and HLA in healthy donors. Use of 60 Vbeta and 13 Jbeta primers characterized the PCR. Some clones are missing from TCRdb's copy, which holds only in-frame ones; the method was immunoSEQ multiplex PCR. The data hold 220,000 or so clones, with 79% observed a single time. V was clipped by 3 bases and J by 2 bases; unmatched bases: 6. The germline gives CDR1 SGHRS, CDR2 YFSETQ. The CDR3 is made up of 15 amino acids. This clone was seen a handful of times. Specimen: PBMCs. The chain is built from TRBV5-1 and TRBJ2-5; 8 positions agree with TRBD2. The sequence derives from a man aged 45-65 years in good health and CMV-seronegative. CDR3 coding DNA: TGCGCCAGCAGCTGGAGCGGGAGTAATCAAGAGACCCAGTACTTC. It is translated as CASSWSGSNQETQYF.